These T cell receptor beta chains were read from a single sample in a study of T cells in Graves' hyperthyroidism and ophthalmopathy. TCRdb independently ran MiXCR on the multiplex PCR reads; one entry per CDR3 protein. The sample yields nearly 600,000 distinct CDR3 sequences, around 14% seen once. The sequenced sample consisted of blood. The receptors derive from a woman aged 18-29 years with Graves' ophthalmopathy. The CDR3 runs from the conserved cysteine through the conserved F or W. The order of the fields is V gene, D gene, J gene, clone size, CDR3 protein, CDR3 DNA. D genes are given only for firm matches. Some rows have no size entry. The others give once, few or many, or a class for an expanded clone.

TRBV6-1	-	TRBJ2-7	many	CASSREPGRREQYF	TGTGCCAGCAGTCGAGAACCGGGACGGAGGGAGCAGTACTTC
TRBV29-1	-	TRBJ2-7	many	CSVELGSQSVGEQYF	TGCAGCGTTGAGTTAGGCTCCCAGAGCGTCGGCGAGCAGTACTTC
TRBV7-9	-	TRBJ1-2	-	CASSLDWGRDGYTF	TGTGCCAGCAGCTTAGATTGGGGTCGCGATGGCTACACCTTC
TRBV14	-	TRBJ2-5	-	CASSPGTGTWTQYF	TGTGCCAGCAGCCCGGGGACCGGGACATGGACCCAGTACTTC
TRBV7-3	-	TRBJ1-1	few	CASSLNGVSSTEAFF	TGTGCCAGCAGCTTAAACGGGGTGTCTAGCACTGAAGCTTTCTTT
TRBV2	TRBD2	TRBJ2-1	-	CASSGTSGLSEQFF	TGTGCCAGCAGTGGGACTAGCGGGTTGAGTGAGCAGTTCTTC
TRBV2	-	TRBJ2-7	few	CASRLLRAYEQYF	TGTGCCAGCCGGCTTCTGAGGGCCTACGAGCAGTACTTC
TRBV18	-	TRBJ1-5	many	CASSYGLYSNQPQHF	TGTGCCAGCTCCTACGGACTGTATAGCAATCAGCCCCAGCATTTT
TRBV7-7	TRBD2	TRBJ2-7	-	CASSSPGTSGRYEQYF	TGTGCTAGCAGCTCACCCGGGACTAGCGGGCGGTACGAGCAGTACTTC
TRBV29-1	-	TRBJ2-1	many	CSVEWGSLGYSEQFF	TGCAGCGTTGAATGGGGCTCTTTGGGGTATAGTGAGCAGTTCTTC
TRBV30	-	TRBJ2-7	-	CAWNGGLSGLEQYF	TGTGCCTGGAATGGGGGACTGTCCGGTTTAGAGCAGTACTTC
TRBV12-3/TRBV12-4	TRBD2	TRBJ2-3	few	CASSPGRAGTDTQYF	TGTGCCAGCAGTCCGGGGAGGGCCGGAACAGATACGCAGTATTTT
TRBV6-5	-	TRBJ1-5	-	CASSYSGANQPQHF	TGTGCCAGCAGTTACTCTGGGGCGAATCAGCCCCAGCATTTT
TRBV6-5	TRBD1	TRBJ2-7	many	CASSYTGTGGYEQYF	TGTGCCAGCAGTTACACCGGGACAGGGGGTTACGAGCAGTACTTC
TRBV7-3	TRBD2	TRBJ2-2	many	CASSINSGVNTGELFF	TGTGCCAGCAGCATCAATAGCGGGGTGAACACCGGGGAGCTGTTTTTT
TRBV7-2	-	TRBJ2-6	few	CASSLTPHGHLGANVLTF	TGTGCCAGCAGCTTAACCCCCCACGGGCATTTAGGGGCCAACGTCCTGACTTTC
TRBV6-1	TRBD1	TRBJ1-5	-	CATDRDRDQPQHF	TGTGCCACCGACCGGGACAGGGATCAGCCCCAGCATTTT
TRBV3-1	TRBD2	TRBJ2-3	many	CASSRQREFINTQYF	TGTGCCAGCAGCCGACAGCGGGAGTTCATAAATACGCAGTATTTT
TRBV7-9	TRBD2	TRBJ2-3	-	CASRLGLTSGSGSTDTQYF	TGTGCCAGCAGATTAGGGTTGACTAGCGGGAGCGGGAGCACAGATACGCAGTATTTT
TRBV28	TRBD1	TRBJ1-5	many	CASSGGTGIQPQHF	TGTGCCAGCAGTGGCGGGACAGGGATTCAGCCCCAGCATTTT
TRBV28	-	TRBJ2-7	many	CASSPQGLVPYEQYF	TGTGCCAGCAGTCCACAGGGCCTAGTACCCTACGAGCAGTACTTC
TRBV11-2	-	TRBJ2-2	-	CASSYFTGLVGVLTGELFF	TGTGCCAGCAGCTATTTTACCGGACTCGTCGGGGTTCTGACCGGGGAGCTGTTTTTT
TRBV19	-	TRBJ1-2	-	CASTSGGFYGYTF	TGTGCCAGTACCTCGGGGGGCTTCTATGGCTACACCTTC
TRBV6-1	-	TRBJ2-3	few	CASSVGGTQYF	TGTGCCAGCAGTGTAGGGGGTACGCAGTATTTT
TRBV10-3	TRBD2	TRBJ2-7	-	CAISGGGGYEQYF	TGTGCCATCAGTGGGGGGGGAGGCTACGAGCAGTACTTC
TRBV7-2	TRBD1	TRBJ1-2	many	CASSLALRQGFYGYTF	TGTGCCAGCAGCTTAGCGCTGCGACAGGGTTTTTATGGCTACACCTTC
TRBV9	-	TRBJ1-6	few	CASSVAGMLGSPLHF	TGTGCCAGCAGCGTGGCAGGAATGTTAGGTTCACCCCTCCACTTT
TRBV7-8	-	TRBJ1-6	-	CASSSPSRVRDSPLHF	TGTGCCAGCAGCTCACCCTCAAGGGTCCGGGATTCACCCCTCCACTTT
TRBV20-1	-	TRBJ1-2	many	CSASPQGKYGYTF	TGCAGTGCTAGTCCCCAGGGAAAGTATGGCTACACCTTC
TRBV5-6	-	TRBJ1-1	many	CASSSSGRWNTEAFF	TGTGCCAGCAGCTCTTCGGGACGTTGGAACACTGAAGCTTTCTTT
TRBV28	TRBD1	TRBJ2-7	many	CASSLVDRVVFHEQYF	TGTGCCAGCAGTTTGGTCGACAGGGTAGTATTTCACGAGCAGTACTTC
TRBV20-1	-	TRBJ2-7	many	CSARGASASYEQYF	TGCAGTGCTAGAGGGGCGAGCGCGTCCTACGAGCAGTACTTC
TRBV7-3	-	TRBJ2-3	many	CASSLNPRTDTQYF	TGTGCCAGCAGCTTAAACCCACGCACAGATACGCAGTATTTT
TRBV14	TRBD2	TRBJ2-1	many	CASSQSWREGNEQFF	TGTGCCAGCAGCCAATCGTGGCGGGAGGGCAATGAGCAGTTCTTC
TRBV19	TRBD1	TRBJ2-4	-	CASSISTGGRQQYF	TGTGCCAGTAGTATATCGACAGGGGGGCGGCAACAGTACTTC
TRBV12-3/TRBV12-4	-	TRBJ2-6	-	CASSPPSNPAGANVLTF	TGTGCCAGCAGTCCCCCGTCGAACCCGGCTGGGGCCAACGTCCTGACTTTC
TRBV2	-	TRBJ1-2	many	CASSLGGGGYGYTF	TGTGCCAGCAGTTTAGGAGGGGGAGGGTATGGCTACACCTTC
TRBV6-1	TRBD1	TRBJ1-1	many	CASPRGQNTEAFF	TGTGCCAGTCCGAGGGGGCAGAACACTGAAGCTTTCTTT
TRBV12-3/TRBV12-4	TRBD1	TRBJ2-7	many	CASSPSLGTGAYEQYF	TGTGCCAGCAGCCCTTCTCTTGGGACAGGGGCCTACGAGCAGTACTTC
TRBV29-1	TRBD1	TRBJ2-3	many	CSVTIGTGDTDTQYF	TGCAGCGTTACGATCGGGACAGGGGATACAGATACGCAGTATTTT
TRBV12-3/TRBV12-4	-	TRBJ1-2	many	CASSLTTVLYGYTF	TGTGCCAGCAGTTTAACGACAGTCCTCTATGGCTACACCTTC
TRBV9	-	TRBJ1-2	few	CASSVRIRGRRGYTF	TGTGCCAGCAGCGTACGAATTCGGGGGCGCCGAGGCTACACCTTC
TRBV6-6	TRBD1	TRBJ1-1	many	CASSYSDRGPEAFF	TGTGCCAGCAGTTACTCCGACAGGGGGCCTGAAGCTTTCTTT
TRBV30	-	TRBJ2-3	-	CAWSLGGPGSTDTQYF	TGTGCCTGGAGTTTAGGCGGTCCTGGGAGCACAGATACGCAGTATTTT
TRBV11-3	-	TRBJ2-3	many	CASSIDHRDTQYF	TGTGCCAGCAGCATAGATCATCGGGATACGCAGTATTTT
TRBV14	TRBD1	TRBJ1-1	many	CASSPRDSYSGAFF	TGTGCCAGCAGCCCGAGGGACAGTTATTCCGGCGCTTTCTTT
TRBV19	-	TRBJ2-1	many	CASSRFGTGVYNEQFF	TGTGCCAGTAGTCGTTTCGGGACGGGGGTTTACAATGAGCAGTTCTTC
TRBV6-1	TRBD1	TRBJ2-7	many	CASTETGQSYEQYF	TGTGCCAGCACCGAAACGGGACAGAGCTACGAGCAGTACTTC
TRBV5-1	-	TRBJ2-5	few	CASSLGDSDQETQYF	TGCGCCAGCAGCTTGGGAGACAGTGACCAAGAGACCCAGTACTTC